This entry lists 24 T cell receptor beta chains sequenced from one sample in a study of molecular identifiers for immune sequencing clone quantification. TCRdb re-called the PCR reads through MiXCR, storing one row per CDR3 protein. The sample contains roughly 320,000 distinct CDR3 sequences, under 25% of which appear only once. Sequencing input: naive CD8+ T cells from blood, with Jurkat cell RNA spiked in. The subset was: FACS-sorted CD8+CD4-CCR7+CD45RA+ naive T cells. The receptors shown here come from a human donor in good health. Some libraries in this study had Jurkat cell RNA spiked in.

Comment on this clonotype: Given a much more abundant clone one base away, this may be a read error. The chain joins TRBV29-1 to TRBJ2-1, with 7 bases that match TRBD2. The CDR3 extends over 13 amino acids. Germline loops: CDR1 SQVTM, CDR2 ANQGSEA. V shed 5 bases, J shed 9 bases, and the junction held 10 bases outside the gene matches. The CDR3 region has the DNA TGCAGCGTTTGGAGCGGGATGAGGAGTGAGCAGTTCTTC. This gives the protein CSVWSGMRSEQFF.

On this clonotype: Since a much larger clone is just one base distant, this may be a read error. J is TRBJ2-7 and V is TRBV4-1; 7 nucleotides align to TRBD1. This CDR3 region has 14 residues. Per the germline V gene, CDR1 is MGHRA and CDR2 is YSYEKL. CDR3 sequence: CASCQDRGGNEQYF. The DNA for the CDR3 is TGCGCCAGCTGCCAAGATAGAGGGGGCAACGAGCAGTACTTC.

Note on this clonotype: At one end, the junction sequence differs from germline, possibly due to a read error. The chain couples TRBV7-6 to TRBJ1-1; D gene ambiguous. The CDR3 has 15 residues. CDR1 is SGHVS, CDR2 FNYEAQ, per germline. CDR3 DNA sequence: TGTGCCGGCAGCTTAGCGGCTGAGATGAACACTGAAGCTTTCTTT. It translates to CAGSLAAEMNTEAFF.

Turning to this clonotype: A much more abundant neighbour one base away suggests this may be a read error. CDR3 DNA: TGTGCCAGTAGTATGGGAGCGGCGTTCGCAGATACGCAGTATTTT. It translates to CASSMGAAFADTQYF. This chain connects TRBV19 to TRBJ2-3; TRBD2 might be the D (5 bases). The CDR3 runs 15 residues. Germline lookup yields CDR1 LNHDA and CDR2 SQIVND (reference sequence). V was shortened by 3 bases and J by 4 bases, with 14 bases between the two germline ends.

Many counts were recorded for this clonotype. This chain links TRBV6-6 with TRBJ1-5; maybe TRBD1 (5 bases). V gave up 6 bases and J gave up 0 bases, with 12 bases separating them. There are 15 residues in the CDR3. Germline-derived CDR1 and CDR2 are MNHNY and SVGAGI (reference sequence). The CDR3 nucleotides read TGTGCCAGCAGCCTGGACATTTATAGCAATCAGCCCCAGCATTTT. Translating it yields CASSLDIYSNQPQHF.

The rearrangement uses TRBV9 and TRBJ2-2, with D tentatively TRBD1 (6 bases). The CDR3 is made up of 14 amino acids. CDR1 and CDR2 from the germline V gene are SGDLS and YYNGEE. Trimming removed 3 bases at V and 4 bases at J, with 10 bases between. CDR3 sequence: CASSAPQGTGELFF. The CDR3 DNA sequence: TGTGCCAGCAGCGCACCACAGGGCACCGGGGAGCTGTTTTTT.

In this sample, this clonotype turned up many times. The CDR3 nucleotides read TGTGCCAGCAGTATAGGGACAGGGGGATGGACCGGGGAGCTGTTTTTT. Translated, it gives CASSIGTGGWTGELFF. The chain recombines TRBV28 with TRBJ2-2, with TRBD1 identical over 11 bases. The CDR3 sequence is 16 residues long. J lost 5 bases, V lost 5 bases, and 7 bases had no gene match. Germline V gene lookup returns CDR1 MDHEN and CDR2 SYDVKM.

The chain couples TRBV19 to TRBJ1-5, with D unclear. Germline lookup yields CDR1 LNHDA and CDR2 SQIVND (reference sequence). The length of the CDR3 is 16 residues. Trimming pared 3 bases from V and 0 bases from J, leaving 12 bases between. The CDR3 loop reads CASSISSRTSNQPQHF. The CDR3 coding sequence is TGTGCCAGTAGTATCTCATCCAGAACTAGCAATCAGCCCCAGCATTTT.

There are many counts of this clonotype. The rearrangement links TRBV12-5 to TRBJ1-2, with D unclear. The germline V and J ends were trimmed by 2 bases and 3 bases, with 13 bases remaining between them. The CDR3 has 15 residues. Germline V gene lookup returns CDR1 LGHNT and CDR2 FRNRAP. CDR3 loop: CASGLWPATDYGYTF. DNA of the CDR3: TGTGCTAGTGGTTTGTGGCCAGCAACCGACTATGGCTACACCTTC.

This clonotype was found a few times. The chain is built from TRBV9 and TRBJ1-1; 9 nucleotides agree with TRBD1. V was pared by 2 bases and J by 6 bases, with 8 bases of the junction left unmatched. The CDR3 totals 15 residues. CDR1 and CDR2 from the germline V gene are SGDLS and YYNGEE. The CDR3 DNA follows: TGTGCCAGCAGCGTTTCCGGGACAGGGCCAGCTGAAGCTTTCTTT. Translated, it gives CASSVSGTGPAEAFF.

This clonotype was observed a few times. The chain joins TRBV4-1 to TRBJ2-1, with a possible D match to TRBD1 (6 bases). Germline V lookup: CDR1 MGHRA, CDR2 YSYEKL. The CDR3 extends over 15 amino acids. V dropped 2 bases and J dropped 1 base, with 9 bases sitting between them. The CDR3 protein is CASSQQGISYNEQFF. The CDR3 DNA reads TGCGCCAGCAGCCAACAGGGGATATCCTACAATGAGCAGTTCTTC.

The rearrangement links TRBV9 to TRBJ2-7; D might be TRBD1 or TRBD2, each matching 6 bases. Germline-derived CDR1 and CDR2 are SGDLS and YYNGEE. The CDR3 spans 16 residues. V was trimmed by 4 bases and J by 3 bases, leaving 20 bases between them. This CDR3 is CASSPGEPGGDYEQYF. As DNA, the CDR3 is TGTGCCAGCAGCCCAGGGGAACCTGGCGGGGACTACGAGCAGTACTTC. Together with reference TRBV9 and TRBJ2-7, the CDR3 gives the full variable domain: DSGVTQTPKHLITATGQRVTLRCSPRSGDLSVYWYQQSLDQGLQFLIQYYNGEERAKGNILERFSAQQFPDLHSELNLSSLELGDSALYFCASSPGEPGGDYEQYFGPGTRLTVT.

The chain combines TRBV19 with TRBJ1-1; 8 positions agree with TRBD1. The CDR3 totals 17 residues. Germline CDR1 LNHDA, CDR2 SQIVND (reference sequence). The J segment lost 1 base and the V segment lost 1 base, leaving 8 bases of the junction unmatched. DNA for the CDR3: TGTGCCAGTAGTATAGGTTCCGGGACAGGTTGGAACACTGAAGCTTTCTTT. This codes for CASSIGSGTGWNTEAFF.

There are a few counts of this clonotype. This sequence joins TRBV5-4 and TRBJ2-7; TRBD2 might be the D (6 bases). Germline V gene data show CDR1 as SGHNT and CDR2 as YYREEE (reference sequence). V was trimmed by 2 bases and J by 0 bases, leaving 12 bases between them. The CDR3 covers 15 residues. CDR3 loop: CASSLMTGSSYEQYF. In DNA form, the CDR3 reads TGTGCCAGCAGCTTAATGACCGGGAGCTCCTACGAGCAGTACTTC.

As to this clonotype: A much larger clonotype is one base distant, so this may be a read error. DNA of the CDR3: TGCAGCGTTGAGGACAGGGGGCAATCTAATGAAAAACCGTTTTTT. This translates into CSVEDRGQSNEKPFF. The chain uses TRBV29-1 and TRBJ1-4; TRBD1 agrees at 11 bases. CDR1 and CDR2 (germline): SQVTM, ANQGSEA. The CDR3 extends over 15 amino acids.

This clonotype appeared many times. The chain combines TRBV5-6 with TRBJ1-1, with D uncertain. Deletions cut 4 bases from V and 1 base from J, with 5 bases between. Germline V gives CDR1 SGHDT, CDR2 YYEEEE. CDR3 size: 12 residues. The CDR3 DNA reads TGTGCCAGCAGCGTTTGGAACACTGAAGCTTTCTTT. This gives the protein CASSVWNTEAFF.

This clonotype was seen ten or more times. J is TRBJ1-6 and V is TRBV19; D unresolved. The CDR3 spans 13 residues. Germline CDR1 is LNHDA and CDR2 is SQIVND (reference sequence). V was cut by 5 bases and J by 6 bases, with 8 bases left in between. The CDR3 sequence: CASSGSPNSPLHF. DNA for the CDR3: TGTGCCAGTAGTGGGTCGCCTAATTCACCCCTCCACTTT.

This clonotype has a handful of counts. The CDR3 bases are TGTGCCAGTAGTCTCGAGGGGCCCTCCTACAATGAGCAGTTCTTC. The encoded protein is CASSLEGPSYNEQFF. The chain combines TRBV19 with TRBJ2-1; D is tentatively TRBD1 or TRBD2 (5 bases each). Trimming left V 5 bases short and J 0 bases short, with 11 bases between. Germline CDR1 reads LNHDA; CDR2 reads SQIVND (reference sequence). The CDR3 runs to 15 residues. Looking up the rest from reference TRBV19 and TRBJ2-1 gives the full variable domain: DGGITQSPKYLFRKEGQNVTLSCEQNLNHDAMYWYRQDPGQGLRLIYYSQIVNDFQKGDIAEGYSVSREKKESFPLTVTSAQKNPTAFYLCASSLEGPSYNEQFFGPGTRLTVL.

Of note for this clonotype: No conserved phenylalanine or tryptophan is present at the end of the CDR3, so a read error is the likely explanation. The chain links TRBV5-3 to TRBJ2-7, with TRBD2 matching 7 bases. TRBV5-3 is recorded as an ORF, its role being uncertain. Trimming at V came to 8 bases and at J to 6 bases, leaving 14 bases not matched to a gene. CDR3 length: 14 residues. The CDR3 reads CASSQEGRESEQYY. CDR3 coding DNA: TGTGCCAGCAGCCAAGAGGGGCGGGAGAGCGAGCAGTACTAC.

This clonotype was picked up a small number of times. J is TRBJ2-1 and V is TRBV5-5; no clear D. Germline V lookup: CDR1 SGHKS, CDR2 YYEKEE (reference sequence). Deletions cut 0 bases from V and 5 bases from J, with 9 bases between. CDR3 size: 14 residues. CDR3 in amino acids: CASSLVSNNNEQFF. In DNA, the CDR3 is TGTGCCAGCAGCTTGGTGTCAAATAACAATGAGCAGTTCTTC.

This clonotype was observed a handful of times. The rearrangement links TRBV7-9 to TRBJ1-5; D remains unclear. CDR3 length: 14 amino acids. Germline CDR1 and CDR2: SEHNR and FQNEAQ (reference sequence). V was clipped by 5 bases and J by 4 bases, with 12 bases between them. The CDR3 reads CASSRSRDNQPQHF. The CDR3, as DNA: TGTGCCAGCAGCCGAAGTCGGGATAATCAGCCCCAGCATTTT.

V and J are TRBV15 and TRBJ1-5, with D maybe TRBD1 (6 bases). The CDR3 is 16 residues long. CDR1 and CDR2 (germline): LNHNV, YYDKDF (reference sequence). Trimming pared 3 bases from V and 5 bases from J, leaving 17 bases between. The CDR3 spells CATSSNREWDDQPQHF. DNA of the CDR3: TGTGCCACCAGCAGCAACAGGGAGTGGGACGATCAGCCCCAGCATTTT. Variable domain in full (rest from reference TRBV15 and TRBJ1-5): DAMVIQNPRYQVTQFGKPVTLSCSQTLNHNVMYWYQQKSSQAPKLLFHYYDKDFNNEADTPDNFQSRRPNTSFCFLDIRSPGLGDTAMYLCATSSNREWDDQPQHFGDGTRLSIL.

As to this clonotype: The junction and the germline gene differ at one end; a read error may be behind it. In DNA, the CDR3 is TGCAGTGCTAGAATTGGGAGTGGAAACACCTTATATTTT. Amino acids: CSARIGSGNTLYF. The chain couples TRBV20-1 to TRBJ1-3; D is undetermined. The CDR3 totals 13 residues. Germline V gives CDR1 DFQATT, CDR2 SNEGSKA (reference sequence).

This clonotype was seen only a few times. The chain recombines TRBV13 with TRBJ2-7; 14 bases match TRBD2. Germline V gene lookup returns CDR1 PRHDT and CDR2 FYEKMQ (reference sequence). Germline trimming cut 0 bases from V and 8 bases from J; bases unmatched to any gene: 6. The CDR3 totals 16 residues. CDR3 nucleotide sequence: TGTGCCAGCAGCTTAGGAGCGGGACTAGCGGGAGTTAAGCAGTACTTC. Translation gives CASSLGAGLAGVKQYF.